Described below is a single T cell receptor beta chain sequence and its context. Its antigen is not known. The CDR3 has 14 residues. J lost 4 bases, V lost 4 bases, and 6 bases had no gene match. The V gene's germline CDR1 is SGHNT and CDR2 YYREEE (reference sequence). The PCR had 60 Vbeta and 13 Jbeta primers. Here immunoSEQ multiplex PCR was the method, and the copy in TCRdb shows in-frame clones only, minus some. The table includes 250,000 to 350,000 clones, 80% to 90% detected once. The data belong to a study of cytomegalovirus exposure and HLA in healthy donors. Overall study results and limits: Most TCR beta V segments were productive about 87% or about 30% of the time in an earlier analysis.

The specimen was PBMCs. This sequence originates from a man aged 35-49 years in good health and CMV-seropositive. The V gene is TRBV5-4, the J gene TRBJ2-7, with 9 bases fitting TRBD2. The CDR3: CASSHSGSKYEQYF. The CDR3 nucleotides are TGTGCCAGCAGCCATAGCGGGAGTAAGTACGAGCAGTACTTC.